These 19 T cell receptor beta chains were all obtained from the same sample, sequenced in a study of T cell changes during pregnancy in multiple sclerosis. Sequencing used immunoSEQ multiplex PCR; TCRdb keeps in-frame clones, though not all of them. The data contain 75,000 to 100,000 clones, 85% to 95% of them seen just once; the ten biggest clones take up just over 2%. The source was peripheral blood, collected after pregnancy. These TCRs come from a female donor with multiple sclerosis, enrolled in a pregnancy study.

DNA for the CDR3: TGTGCCAGCTCACCACAAAGGGGTTATCAGCCCCAGCATTTT. It codes for CASSPQRGYQPQHF. The chain links TRBV18 to TRBJ1-5; TRBD1 might be the D (5 bases). CDR1 and CDR2 from the germline V gene are KGHSH and LQKENI. The CDR3 consists of 14 residues. Trimming removed 1 base from V and 5 bases from J, with 9 bases in between.

This chain connects TRBV6-5 to TRBJ1-4; 7 bases are shared with TRBD1. Per germline, CDR1 MNHEY and CDR2 SVGAGI. Trimming took 6 bases from V and 8 from J; bases not matched to a gene: 6. The CDR3 has 13 amino acids. CDR3 nucleotide sequence: TGTGCCAGCAGCCCGACAGGGTCAGAAAAACTGTTTTTT. This sequence encodes CASSPTGSEKLFF.

On this clone: The junction does not match germline at one end; this may be a read error. The genes are TRBV11-2 and TRBJ1-3, with TRBD1 matching 10 bases. The CDR3 length is 14 residues. Looked up from germline, CDR1 is SGHAT and CDR2 is FQNNGV. DNA of the CDR3: TGTGCCAGCAGCTTTAAGGGACAGGGGCCTTACAAGGGGTTT. It codes for CASSFKGQGPYKGF.

This clone was detected a few times. This chain links TRBV30 with TRBJ1-2, with 8 nucleotides matching TRBD1. The CDR3 totals 14 residues. V lost 2 bases and J lost 6; bases outside the gene matches: 8. CDR1 and CDR2 (germline): GTSNPN, SVGIG (reference sequence). DNA of the CDR3: TGTGCCTGGAGTCCCCCCGGGACAGGAGATGGCTACACCTTC. It translates to CAWSPPGTGDGYTF.

The chain carries TRBV29-1 and TRBJ2-1; TRBD1 matches 10 bases. Germline V gene data show CDR1 as SQVTM and CDR2 as ANQGSEA. Trimming at V came to 6 bases and at J to 7 bases, leaving 9 bases not matched to a gene. This CDR3 has 14 residues. The CDR3 loop reads CSVEGQGQGNEQFF. Here the CDR3 DNA reads TGCAGCGTGGAGGGACAGGGGCAAGGGAATGAGCAGTTCTTC.

J is TRBJ1-6 and V is TRBV30, with D hard to call. V lost 3 bases and J lost 10, with 10 bases in between. CDR1 GTSNPN and CDR2 SVGIG come from the germline V gene (reference sequence). The CDR3 consists of 12 residues. CDR3 amino acids: CAWSVGESPLHF. Here the CDR3 DNA reads TGTGCCTGGAGCGTTGGGGAGTCACCCCTCCACTTT.

This rearrangement joins TRBV19 to TRBJ2-3; TRBD1 might be the D (6 bases). Per germline, CDR1 LNHDA and CDR2 SQIVND (reference sequence). There are 13 residues in the CDR3. V was clipped by 4 bases and J by 11 bases, with 16 bases between them. CDR3 sequence: CASSTQTGLRQYF. The CDR3 DNA is TGTGCCAGTAGTACCCAAACAGGGCTGAGGCAGTATTTT. Full variable domain (outside the CDR3, taken from reference TRBV19 and TRBJ2-3): DGGITQSPKYLFRKEGQNVTLSCEQNLNHDAMYWYRQDPGQGLRLIYYSQIVNDFQKGDIAEGYSVSREKKESFPLTVTSAQKNPTAFYLCASSTQTGLRQYFGPGTRLTVL.

The chain uses TRBV5-1 and TRBJ1-2; D is ambiguous. Germline V gene data show CDR1 as SGHRS and CDR2 as YFSETQ. The V gene lost 0 bases and the J gene lost 8 bases, with 20 bases spanning the gap. CDR3 length: 16 residues. CDR3 sequence reads: CASSLAPQQFIGGYTF. The CDR3 DNA is TGCGCCAGCAGCTTGGCCCCTCAACAGTTCATAGGAGGCTACACCTTC.

The gene calls are TRBV30 and TRBJ1-6; D gene unclear. In germline, CDR1 is GTSNPN, CDR2 SVGIG (reference sequence). The CDR3 contains 16 residues. Trimming shortened V by 2 bases and J by 0 bases, and 11 bases separated the two germline ends. The CDR3 protein is CAWSWESYSYNSPLHF. The CDR3 DNA follows: TGTGCCTGGAGTTGGGAGTCGTACTCCTATAATTCACCCCTCCACTTT.

The chain couples TRBV27 to TRBJ1-4, with TRBD1 identical over 7 bases. V lost 7 bases to trimming and J lost 6 bases; unmatched junction nucleotides: 8. The CDR3 has 14 amino acids. The V gene's germline CDR1 is MNHEY and CDR2 SMNVEV (reference sequence). The CDR3 DNA sequence: TGTGCCAGCAACAAGAGGGGGCCTTATGAAAAACTGTTTTTT. It codes for CASNKRGPYEKLFF.

The V gene is TRBV6-5, the J gene TRBJ1-1; 7 bases map to TRBD1. There are 14 residues in the CDR3. The J segment lost 1 base and the V segment lost 7 bases, leaving 6 bases of the junction unmatched. CDR1 and CDR2 from the germline V gene are MNHEY and SVGAGI. Here the CDR3 reads CASNRDRANTEAFF. In nucleotides, the CDR3 is TGTGCCAGCAACCGGGACAGAGCGAACACTGAAGCTTTCTTT.

The V gene is TRBV29-1, the J gene TRBJ1-1, with 8 bases that match TRBD1. The CDR3 is made up of 16 amino acids. CDR1 is SQVTM, CDR2 ANQGSEA, per germline. With V trimmed by 1 base and J by 4 bases, 11 bases remained unmatched. The CDR3 DNA is TGCAGCGTTGAAGCGGTCCGTAACAGGGGGAGCACTGAAGCTTTCTTT. As protein: CSVEAVRNRGSTEAFF.

The chain uses TRBV6-1 and TRBJ1-1; D is unresolved. This CDR3 is built from 11 residues. CDR1 is MNHNS, CDR2 SASEGT, per germline. V lost 6 bases and J 3 bases, leaving 5 bases between the germline ends. The chain's CDR3 is CASRIYTEAFF. The CDR3 nucleotides read TGTGCCAGCAGAATCTACACTGAAGCTTTCTTT.

J is TRBJ1-1 and V is TRBV29-1; D possibly corresponds to TRBD1 (6 bases). This CDR3 has 15 amino acids. Germline CDR1 reads SQVTM; CDR2 reads ANQGSEA. V was shortened by 6 bases and J by 1 base, with 18 bases between the two germline ends. CDR3 in amino acids: CSVQGGASGNTEAFF. In nucleotides, the CDR3 is TGCAGCGTACAAGGGGGGGCATCGGGGAACACTGAAGCTTTCTTT.

V usage is TRBV2 and J usage is TRBJ2-7, with D hard to call. With 4 bases removed from V and 7 bases from J, the gap between germline ends came to 14 bases. The CDR3 sequence is 13 residues long. Germline assignment: CDR1 SNHLY and CDR2 FYNNEI. For the CDR3, the DNA is TGTGCCAGCAGTGTCCTCCCCTACGATGAGCAGTACTTC. It specifies CASSVLPYDEQYF. The whole variable domain, remainder taken from reference TRBV2 and TRBJ2-7, is EPEVTQTPSHQVTQMGQEVILRCVPISNHLYFYWYRQILGQKVEFLVSFYNNEISEKSEIFDDQFSVERPDGSNFTLKIRSTKLEDSAMYFCASSVLPYDEQYFGPGTRLTVT.

This sequence joins TRBV5-1 and TRBJ1-1, with 8 positions matching TRBD1. J was trimmed by 1 base and V by 4 bases; bases with no gene match: 9. CDR3 length: 16 amino acids. Germline CDR1 reads SGHRS; CDR2 reads YFSETQ. The CDR3 sequence is CASSIATGAANTEAFF. The CDR3 DNA reads TGCGCCAGCAGCATTGCGACAGGGGCCGCGAACACTGAAGCTTTCTTT.

The rearrangement links TRBV25-1 to TRBJ2-5; 11 nucleotides align to TRBD2. Germline CDR1 is MGHDK and CDR2 is SYGVNS. This CDR3 is built from 15 residues. V shed 6 bases, J shed 2 bases, and the junction held 5 bases outside the gene matches. CDR3 sequence: CASRMGLAVQETQYF. The CDR3 DNA is TGTGCCAGCAGAATGGGACTAGCGGTTCAAGAGACCCAGTACTTC.

This clone has more than one count but fewer than ten. This same CDR3 is encoded by further DNA sequences in the sample. This sequence joins TRBV7-2 and TRBJ1-1; the D is unclear. The CDR3 runs to 13 residues. The germline gives CDR1 SGHTA, CDR2 FQGNSA. V was shortened by 1 base and J by 1 base, with 4 bases between the two germline ends. CDR3: CASSLGQNTEAFF. The DNA for the CDR3 is TGTGCCAGCAGCTTAGGTCAGAACACTGAAGCTTTCTTT.

This sequence joins TRBV6-1 and TRBJ2-3; D is ambiguous. V gave up 6 bases and J gave up 0 bases, with 10 bases separating them. Germline loops: CDR1 MNHNS, CDR2 SASEGT. CDR3 length: 14 amino acids. This CDR3 reads CASRRLYSTDTQYF. In DNA, the CDR3 is TGTGCCAGCAGGCGGCTATACAGCACAGATACGCAGTATTTT.